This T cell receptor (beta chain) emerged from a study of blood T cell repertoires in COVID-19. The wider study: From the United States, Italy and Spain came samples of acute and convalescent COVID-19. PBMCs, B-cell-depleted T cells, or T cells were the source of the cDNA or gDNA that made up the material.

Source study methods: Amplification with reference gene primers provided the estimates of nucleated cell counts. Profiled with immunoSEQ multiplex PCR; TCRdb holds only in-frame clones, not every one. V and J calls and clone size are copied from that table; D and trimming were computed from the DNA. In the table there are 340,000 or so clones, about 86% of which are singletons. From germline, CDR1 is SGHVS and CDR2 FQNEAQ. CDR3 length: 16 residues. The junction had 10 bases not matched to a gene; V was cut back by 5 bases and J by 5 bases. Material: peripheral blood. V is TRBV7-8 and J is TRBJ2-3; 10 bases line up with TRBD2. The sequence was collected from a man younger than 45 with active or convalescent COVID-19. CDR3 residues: CASSRSGGALRDTQYF. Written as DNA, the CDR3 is TGTGCCAGCAGCCGGAGCGGGGGGGCTCTACGAGATACGCAGTATTTT. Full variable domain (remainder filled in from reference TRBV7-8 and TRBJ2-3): GAGVSQSPRYKVAKRGQDVALRCDPISGHVSLFWYQQALGQGPEFLTYFQNEAQLDKSGLPSDRFFAERPEGSVSTLKIQRTQQEDSAVYLCASSRSGGALRDTQYFGPGTRLTVL.